This T cell receptor beta chain was found in a study of blood T cells in healthy people across ages. This CDR3 region has 16 residues. Trimming cost V 1 base and J 2 bases, with 13 bases left between them. Germline V CDR1 and CDR2: SGHTA, FQGNSA. A second PCR of about 7 to 12 cycles used a sample-barcoded 5' primer and a J-beta primer mix. TCRdb re-called the 5' RACE reads through MiXCR, storing one row per CDR3 protein. The table records 600,000 or so distinct CDR3 sequences, approximately 30% of them present only once. Study outcomes and limitations: It was held that the diversity estimates obtained from one million T cells were underestimates. In older individuals, TCR beta diversity per million T cells was lower, falling roughly linearly with age.

This clonotype was detected many times. Antigen unknown. The chain is built from TRBV7-2 and TRBJ2-3, with no clear D. The source of this sequence is a woman aged 80 or over in good health. The sample consisted of blood. CDR3 sequence: CASSLEDPRFTDTQYF. As DNA, the CDR3 is TGTGCCAGCAGCTTAGAGGACCCCCGATTCACAGATACGCAGTATTTT. Based on the CDR3 plus reference TRBV7-2 and TRBJ2-3, the full variable domain is GAGVSQSPSNKVTEKGKDVELRCDPISGHTALYWYRQSLGQGLEFLIYFQGNSAPDKSGLPSDRFSAERTGGSVSTLTIQRTQQEDSAVYLCASSLEDPRFTDTQYFGPGTRLTVL.